A selection of T cell receptor beta chains follows, all from one sample in a study of T cell changes during pregnancy in multiple sclerosis. TCRdb's table, derived via immunoSEQ multiplex PCR, lists solely in-frame clones and lacks some. The sample consists of more than 80,000 clones, about 91% of them appearing once. This specimen was PBMCs, taken in the first trimester of pregnancy. Receptor source: a female donor in good health, serving as a control in a pregnancy study. Some clones in this sample may be carry-over from other donors' samples. Each CDR3 is given with its conserved first and last residue. D genes are given only for firm matches. Clone sizes are given selectively: once, few, many, or a class where the clone is expanded.

>.|TRBD1|TRBJ1-1|TRBV10-3
TGTGCCACCCACACCGGGACAGGGGTCACTGAAGCTTTCTTT
CATHTGTGVTEAFF
>.|.|TRBJ1-3|TRBV28
TGTGCCAGCAGTATAGCCACCGGAAACACCATATATTTT
CASSIATGNTIYF
>.|.|TRBJ2-7|TRBV27
TGTGCCAGCAGGGCTGCCGGGACTCCCAACTACGAGCAGTACTTC
CASRAAGTPNYEQYF
>.|TRBD2|TRBJ2-1|TRBV10-2
TGCGCCAGCAGTGATCTCTCTAGCGGGAGTGAATACAATGAGCAGTTCTTC
CASSDLSSGSEYNEQFF
>.|.|TRBJ1-2|TRBV4-3
TGCGCCAGCAGCCAAGAGGTCGGGGGGGCGCGCGGCTATGGCTACACCTTC
CASSQEVGGARGYGYTF
>once|TRBD1|TRBJ2-1|TRBV7-2
TGTGCCAGCAGCCCCCTGGGACAGGGGGCGAGGAATGAGCAGTTCTTC
CASSPLGQGARNEQFF
>.|.|TRBJ2-3|TRBV30
TGTGCCTGTGACGGGAGTCTGGATACGCAGTATTTT
CACDGSLDTQYF
>.|TRBD1|TRBJ2-5|TRBV2
TGTGCCAGCAGTTTCCAGGGGGAAGAGACCCAGTACTTC
CASSFQGEETQYF
>.|.|TRBJ1-2|TRBV28
TGTGCCAGCAGGGCGGGACTCGGCTACACCTTC
CASRAGLGYTF
>.|.|TRBJ2-5|TRBV19
TGTGCCAGTAGTACCATAAGGGGGCAAGAGACCCAGTACTTC
CASSTIRGQETQYF
>.|.|TRBJ1-1|TRBV18
TGTGCCAGCTCACCCGGGAACACTGAAGCTTTCTTT
CASSPGNTEAFF
>few|TRBD1|TRBJ1-1|TRBV5-6
TGTGCCAGCAGCTTCGGACAGGACGCGGCCACTGAAGCTTTCTTT
CASSFGQDAATEAFF
>once|.|TRBJ1-3|TRBV5-5
TGTGCCAGCAGCTTCAACCCGGGGACTGGAAACACCATATATTTT
CASSFNPGTGNTIYF
>.|TRBD2|TRBJ2-3|TRBV5-1
TGCGCCAGCAGCTTGACTAGCGGGACCACAGATACGCAGTATTTT
CASSLTSGTTDTQYF
>once|TRBD1|TRBJ1-4|TRBV4-1
TGCGCCAGCAGCCAGGACGACAGGGGGCGGCGTGAAAAACTGTTTTTT
CASSQDDRGRREKLFF
>.|.|TRBJ2-5|TRBV18
TGTGCCAGCTCACCAAAGAAGGGGGAGACCCAGTACTTC
CASSPKKGETQYF
>.|.|TRBJ1-1|TRBV7-9
TGTGCCAGCATCTCCTCCGCAGGCTTTTTTACTGAAGCTTTCTTT
CASISSAGFFTEAFF